This T cell receptor beta chain was captured by sequencing in a study of cytomegalovirus exposure and HLA in healthy donors. The overall study: In an early release, HLA-typed donors contributed tens of millions of unique TCR sequences.

PCR used 60 Vbeta primers and 13 Jbeta primers. Clones were read by immunoSEQ multiplex PCR, and TCRdb kept only the in-frame ones, dropping some. The table lists about 120,000 clones, approximately 72% of them singletons. Looked up from germline, CDR1 is PRHDT and CDR2 is FYEKMQ (reference sequence). This CDR3 region has 13 residues. V shed 5 bases, J shed 5 bases, and the junction held 6 bases outside the gene matches. V and J are TRBV13 and TRBJ2-7; 7 bases are shared with TRBD1. Input material: PBMCs. This clonotype was obtained from a man between 18 and 29 years old in good health and CMV-seronegative. CDR3 loop: CASSQQGWNEQYF. The CDR3 DNA reads as TGTGCCAGCAGCCAACAGGGGTGGAACGAGCAGTACTTC. Drawing the rest from reference TRBV13 and TRBJ2-7, the complete variable domain is AAGVIQSPRHLIKEKRETATLKCYPIPRHDTVYWYQQGPGQDPQFLISFYEKMQSDKGSIPDRFSAQQFSDYHSELNMSSLELGDSALYFCASSQQGWNEQYFGPGTRLTVT.